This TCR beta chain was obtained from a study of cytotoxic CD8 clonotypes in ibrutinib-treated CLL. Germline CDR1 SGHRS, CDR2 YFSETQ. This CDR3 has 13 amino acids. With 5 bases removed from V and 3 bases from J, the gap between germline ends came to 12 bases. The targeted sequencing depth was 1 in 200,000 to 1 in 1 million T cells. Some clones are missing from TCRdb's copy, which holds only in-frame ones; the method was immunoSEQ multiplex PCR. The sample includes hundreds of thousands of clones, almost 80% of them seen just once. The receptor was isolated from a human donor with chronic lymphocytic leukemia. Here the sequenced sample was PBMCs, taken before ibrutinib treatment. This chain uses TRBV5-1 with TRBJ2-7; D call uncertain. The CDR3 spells CASSWASHYEQYF. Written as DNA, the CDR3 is TGCGCCAGCAGTTGGGCCAGCCACTACGAGCAGTACTTC.